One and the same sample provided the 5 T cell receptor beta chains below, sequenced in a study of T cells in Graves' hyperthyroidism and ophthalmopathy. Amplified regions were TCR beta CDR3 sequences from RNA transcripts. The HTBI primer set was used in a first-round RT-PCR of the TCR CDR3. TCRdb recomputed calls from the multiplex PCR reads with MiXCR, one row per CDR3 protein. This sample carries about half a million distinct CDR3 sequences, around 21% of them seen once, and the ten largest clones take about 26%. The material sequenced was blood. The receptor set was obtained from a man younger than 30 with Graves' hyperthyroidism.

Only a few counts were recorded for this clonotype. This chain's CDR3 is CASSLRTGSQRGETQYF. In nucleotides, the CDR3 is TGTGCCAGCAGCTTACGGACCGGCAGCCAGAGGGGAGAGACCCAGTACTTC. V gene TRBV11-2 combines with J gene TRBJ2-5; D tentatively reads TRBD1 or TRBD2 (5 bases each). Germline V lookup: CDR1 SGHAT, CDR2 FQNNGV. CDR3 length: 17 amino acids. Trimming left V 2 bases short and J 4 bases short, with 20 bases between.

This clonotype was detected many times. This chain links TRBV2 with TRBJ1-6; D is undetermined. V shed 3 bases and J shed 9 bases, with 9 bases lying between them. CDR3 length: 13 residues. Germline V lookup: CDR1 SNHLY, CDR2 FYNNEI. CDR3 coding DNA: TGTGCCAGCAGTGAGGTCCGGGGTTCACCCCTCCACTTT. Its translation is CASSEVRGSPLHF.

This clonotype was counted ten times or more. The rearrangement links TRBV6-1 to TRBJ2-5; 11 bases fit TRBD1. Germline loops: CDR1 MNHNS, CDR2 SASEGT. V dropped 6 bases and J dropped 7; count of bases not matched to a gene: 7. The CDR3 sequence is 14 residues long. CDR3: CASRGQGEVGTQYF. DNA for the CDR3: TGTGCCAGCAGGGGACAGGGGGAGGTTGGGACCCAGTACTTC.

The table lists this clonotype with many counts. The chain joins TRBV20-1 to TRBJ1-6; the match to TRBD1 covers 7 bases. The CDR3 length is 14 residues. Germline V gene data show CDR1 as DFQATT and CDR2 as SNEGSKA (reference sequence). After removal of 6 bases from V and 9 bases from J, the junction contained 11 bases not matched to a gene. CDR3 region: CSARSSRGFSPLHF. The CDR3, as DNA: TGCAGTGCCAGGTCCAGCAGGGGGTTTTCACCCCTCCACTTT.

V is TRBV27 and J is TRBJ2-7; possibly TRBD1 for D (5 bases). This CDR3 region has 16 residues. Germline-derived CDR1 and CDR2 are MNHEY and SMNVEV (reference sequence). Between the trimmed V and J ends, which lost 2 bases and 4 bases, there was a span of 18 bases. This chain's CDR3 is CASSLRPDATEYEQYF. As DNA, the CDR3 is TGTGCCAGCAGTTTAAGACCCGACGCGACAGAATACGAGCAGTACTTC.